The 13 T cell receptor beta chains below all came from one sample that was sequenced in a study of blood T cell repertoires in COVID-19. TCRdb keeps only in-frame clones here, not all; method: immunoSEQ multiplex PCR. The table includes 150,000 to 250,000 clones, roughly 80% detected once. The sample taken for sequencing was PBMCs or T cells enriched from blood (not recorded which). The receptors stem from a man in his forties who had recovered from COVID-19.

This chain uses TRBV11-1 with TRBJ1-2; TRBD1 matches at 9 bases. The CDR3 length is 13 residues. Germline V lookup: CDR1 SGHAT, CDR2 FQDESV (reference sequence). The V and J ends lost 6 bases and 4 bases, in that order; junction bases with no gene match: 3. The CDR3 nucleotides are TGTGCCAGCAGTTCGGACAGGGGCTATGGCTACACCTTC. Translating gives CASSSDRGYGYTF.

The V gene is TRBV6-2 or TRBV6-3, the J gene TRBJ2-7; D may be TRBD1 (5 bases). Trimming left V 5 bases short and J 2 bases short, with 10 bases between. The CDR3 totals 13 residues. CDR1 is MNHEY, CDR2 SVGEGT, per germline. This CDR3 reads CASSRMGPYEQYF. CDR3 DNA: TGTGCCAGCAGTCGCATGGGGCCCTACGAGCAGTACTTC.

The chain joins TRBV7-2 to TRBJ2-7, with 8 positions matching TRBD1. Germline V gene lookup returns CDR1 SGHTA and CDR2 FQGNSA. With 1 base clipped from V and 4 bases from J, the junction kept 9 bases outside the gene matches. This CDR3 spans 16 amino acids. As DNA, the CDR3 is TGTGCCAGCAGCTTAGGGGCACCGACAGGGGAATACGAGCAGTACTTC. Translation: CASSLGAPTGEYEQYF.

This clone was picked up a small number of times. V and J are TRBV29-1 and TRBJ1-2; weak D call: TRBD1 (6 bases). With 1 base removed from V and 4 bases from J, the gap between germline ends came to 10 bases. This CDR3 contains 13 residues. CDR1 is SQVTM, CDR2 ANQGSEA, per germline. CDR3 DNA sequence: TGCAGCGTTGAAGCACAGGGTCGCTATGGCTACACCTTC. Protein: CSVEAQGRYGYTF.

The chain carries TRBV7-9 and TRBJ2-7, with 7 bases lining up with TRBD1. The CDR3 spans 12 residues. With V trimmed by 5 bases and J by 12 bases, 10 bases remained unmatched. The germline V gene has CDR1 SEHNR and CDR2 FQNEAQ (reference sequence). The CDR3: CASSDTGTVMYF. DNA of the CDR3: TGTGCCAGCAGCGATACCGGGACAGTCATGTACTTC.

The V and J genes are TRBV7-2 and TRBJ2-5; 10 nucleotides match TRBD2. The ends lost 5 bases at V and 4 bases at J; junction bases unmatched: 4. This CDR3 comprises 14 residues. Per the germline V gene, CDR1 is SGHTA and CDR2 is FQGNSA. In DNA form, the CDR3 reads TGTGCCAGCAGCCATTCTAGCGGGGGAGAGACCCAGTACTTC. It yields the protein CASSHSSGGETQYF.

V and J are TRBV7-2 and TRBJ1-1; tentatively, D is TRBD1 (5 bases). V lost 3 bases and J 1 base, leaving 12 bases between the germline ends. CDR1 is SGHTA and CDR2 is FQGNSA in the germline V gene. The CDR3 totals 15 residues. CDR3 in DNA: TGTGCCAGCAGCTTTCTTCAGGGCCCGAACACTGAAGCTTTCTTT. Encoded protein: CASSFLQGPNTEAFF.

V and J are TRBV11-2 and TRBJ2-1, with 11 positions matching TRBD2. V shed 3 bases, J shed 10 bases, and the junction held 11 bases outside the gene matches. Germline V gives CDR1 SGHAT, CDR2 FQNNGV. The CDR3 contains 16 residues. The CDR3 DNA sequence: TGTGCCAGCAGCTTTAATTTAGCGGGGGGGCCACGGGAGCAGTTCTTC. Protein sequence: CASSFNLAGGPREQFF.

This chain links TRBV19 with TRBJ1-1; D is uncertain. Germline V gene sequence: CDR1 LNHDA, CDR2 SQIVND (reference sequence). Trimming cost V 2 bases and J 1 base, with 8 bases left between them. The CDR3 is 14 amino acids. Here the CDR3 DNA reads TGTGCCAGTAGTATATCAGGTCGGAACACTGAAGCTTTCTTT. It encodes CASSISGRNTEAFF.

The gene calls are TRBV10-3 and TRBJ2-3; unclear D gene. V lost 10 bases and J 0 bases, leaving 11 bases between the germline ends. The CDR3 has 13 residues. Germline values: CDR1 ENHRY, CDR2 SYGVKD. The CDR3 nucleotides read TGTGCCACCCGTGGCTCTAGCACAGATACGCAGTATTTT. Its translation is CATRGSSTDTQYF.

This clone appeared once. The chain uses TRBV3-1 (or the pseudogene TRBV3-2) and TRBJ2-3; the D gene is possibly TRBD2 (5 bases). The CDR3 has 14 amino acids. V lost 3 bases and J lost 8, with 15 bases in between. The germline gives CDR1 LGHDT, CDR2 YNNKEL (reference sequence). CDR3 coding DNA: TGTGCCAGCAGCCACGAGTACCGCCGGGGTACGCAGTATTTT. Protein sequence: CASSHEYRRGTQYF.

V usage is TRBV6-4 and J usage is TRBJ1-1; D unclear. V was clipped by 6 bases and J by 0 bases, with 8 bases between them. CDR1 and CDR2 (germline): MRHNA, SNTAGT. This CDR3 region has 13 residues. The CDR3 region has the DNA TGTGCCAGCAGCGTAGCTGTGAACACTGAAGCTTTCTTT. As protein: CASSVAVNTEAFF.

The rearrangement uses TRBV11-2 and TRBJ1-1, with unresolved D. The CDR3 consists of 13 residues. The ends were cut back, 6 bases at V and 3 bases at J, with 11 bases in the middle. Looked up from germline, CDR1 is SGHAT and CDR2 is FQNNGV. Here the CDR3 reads CASRGEDYTEAFF. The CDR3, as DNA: TGTGCCAGCAGGGGAGAGGACTACACTGAAGCTTTCTTT.